The rows below give T cell receptor beta chains drawn from one sample of a study of CD8+ T cells in alopecia areata. This table comes from immunoSEQ multiplex PCR, and its TCRdb copy is limited to in-frame clones, with some not included. Here the sample spans 150,000 to 200,000 clones, about three fifths being singletons. This specimen consisted of CD4+ T cells sorted from blood, obtained around week 47, from a patient treated with tofacitinib. Receptor source: a human donor with alopecia areata. The CDR3 runs from the conserved cysteine through the conserved F or W. D genes are given only for firm matches. Clone size appears in some rows only: once, few, many, or a class for an expanded clone.

clone size	J gene	V gene	D gene	CDR3 DNA	CDR3 protein
.	TRBJ1-5	TRBV29-1	.	TGCAGCGTTAACGGGGGGGCAGGGCAGCCCCAGCATTTT	CSVNGGAGQPQHF
.	TRBJ2-2	TRBV15	.	TGTGCCACCAGCAGAGATGCGGACGGGGAGCTGTTTTTT	CATSRDADGELFF
.	TRBJ2-3	TRBV9	.	TGTGCCAGCAGCCCTACTAGCGATACGCAGTATTTT	CASSPTSDTQYF
.	TRBJ1-6	TRBV5-1	TRBD1	TGCGCCAGCAGCTTGCAGGGGGCGGATTCACCCCTCCACTTT	CASSLQGADSPLHF
few	TRBJ2-6	TRBV29-1	.	TGCAGCGTTTTCGGGCCCTGGGGCCCCTCTGGGGCCAACGTCCTGACTTTC	CSVFGPWGPSGANVLTF
.	TRBJ2-7	TRBV2	.	TGTGCCAGCAGTGACGGAGTGGCAGGGGCTCATAACGAGCAGTACTTC	CASSDGVAGAHNEQYF
.	TRBJ2-7	TRBV5-1	.	TGCGCCAGCAGGCGTGACAGAGCCTACGAGCAGTACTTC	CASRRDRAYEQYF
.	TRBJ1-1	TRBV7-8	.	TGTGCCAGCAGCGTCTCGGTCGACACTGAAGCTTTCTTT	CASSVSVDTEAFF
.	TRBJ2-7	TRBV4-1	.	TGCGCCAGCAGCCATGACGGGGGTTCCTACGAGCAGTACTTC	CASSHDGGSYEQYF
few	TRBJ2-3	TRBV14	.	TGTGCCAGCAGCTCCCGACGGGGGAGTTTCCCAGATACGCAGTATTTT	CASSSRRGSFPDTQYF
.	TRBJ1-2	TRBV7-8	.	TGTGCCAGCAGCTTAGCGGGACACCCCGAGGGCTACACCTTC	CASSLAGHPEGYTF
.	TRBJ2-6	TRBV4-3	.	TGCGCCAGCAGCCAAGGCGTAGTCGGAGGGGCCAACGTCCTGACTTTC	CASSQGVVGGANVLTF
.	TRBJ1-2	TRBV30	TRBD1	TGTGCCTGGAGTCGGACAGGGGACCTTTGGGTCTATGGCTACACCTTC	CAWSRTGDLWVYGYTF
few	TRBJ2-3	TRBV29-1	TRBD2	TGCAGCGTTGTAGCGGGGGGGCCGTCAGATACGCAGTATTTT	CSVVAGGPSDTQYF
.	TRBJ1-2	TRBV30	.	TGTGCCTGGACCCAACAGGTCGGCTATGGCTACACCTTC	CAWTQQVGYGYTF
.	TRBJ2-7	TRBV2	TRBD1	TGTGCCACCAAGGGGGACAGCTACGAGCAGTACTTC	CATKGDSYEQYF
.	TRBJ1-2	TRBV6-9	TRBD1	TGTGCCAGCAGTTCGACAGGGGACGGCTACACCTTC	CASSSTGDGYTF
.	TRBJ2-3	TRBV29-1	.	TGCAGCGTCCTCAGGGGAGATACGCAGTATTTT	CSVLRGDTQYF
.	TRBJ1-1	TRBV29-1	.	TGCAGCGTTACTGGGACGGCGAACACTGAAGCTTTCTTT	CSVTGTANTEAFF
.	TRBJ2-3	TRBV9	.	TGTGCCAGCAGCGTAGCTACCACCACAGATACGCAGTATTTT	CASSVATTTDTQYF
.	TRBJ1-2	TRBV30	.	TGTGCCTGGAGCAGGCCAAACTATGGCTACACCTTC	CAWSRPNYGYTF
.	TRBJ2-3	TRBV14	.	TGTGCCAGCAGCCAAGGAGGAATAACCGGGACTTTCGATACGCAGTATTTT	CASSQGGITGTFDTQYF
few	TRBJ2-7	TRBV7-2	.	TGTGCCAGCAGCCCATCGTACGAGCAGTACTTC	CASSPSYEQYF
.	TRBJ2-7	TRBV18	.	TGTGCCAGCTCACCAGGGGGATCGGCCGAGCAGTACTTC	CASSPGGSAEQYF
.	TRBJ2-6	TRBV5-6	.	TGTGCCAGCAGCTTGGGGCGGACTGGGGCCAACGTCCTGACTTTC	CASSLGRTGANVLTF
.	TRBJ1-6	TRBV27	.	TGTGCCAGCGGAGCAGGGTCATATAATTCACCCCTCCACTTT	CASGAGSYNSPLHF
.	TRBJ2-5	TRBV5-1	.	TGCGCCAGCAGCCCCCAGGGGAGCACACAAGAGACCCAGTACTTC	CASSPQGSTQETQYF
.	TRBJ1-6	TRBV6-5	TRBD1	TGTGCCAGCAGCGACGGACAGGGGACTACACCCCTCCACTTT	CASSDGQGTTPLHF
.	TRBJ2-7	TRBV4-3	TRBD2	TGCGCCAGCAGCCAAGATGTGGCGGGGGGTTACGAGCAGTACTTC	CASSQDVAGGYEQYF
.	TRBJ2-2	TRBV4-3	.	TGCGCCAGCAGCCACTACCTTAGAACGGAGCTGTTTTTT	CASSHYLRTELFF
few	TRBJ1-1	TRBV4-3	.	TGCGCCAGCAGCCAAGGGACGCTTGTGAACACTGAAGCTTTCTTT	CASSQGTLVNTEAFF
.	TRBJ2-7	TRBV29-1	.	TGCAGCGTCGTGGGACTGCTTACCTACGAGCAGTACTTC	CSVVGLLTYEQYF
.	TRBJ2-1	TRBV4-3	.	TGCGCCAGCAGCCAAGAGAGGCAGTTGGGTGAGCAGTTCTTC	CASSQERQLGEQFF
.	TRBJ1-6	TRBV6-5	.	TGTGCCAGCAGTTACGCCACAGGAAGAACTTCACCCCTCCACTTT	CASSYATGRTSPLHF
.	TRBJ2-7	TRBV5-5	TRBD1	TGTGCCAGCAGCTTGGGACGGGGACAGGGCCTTAGCTCCTACGAGCAGTACTTC	CASSLGRGQGLSSYEQYF
.	TRBJ1-2	TRBV23-1	TRBD1	TGCGCCAGCAGTCACTGGACAGGGAACTATGGCTACACCTTC	CASSHWTGNYGYTF
few	TRBJ1-1	TRBV2	.	TGTGCCAGCAGACAGGGTCTAGGTGAAGCTTTCTTT	CASRQGLGEAFF